The 29 T cell receptor beta chains given below trace back to one sample, sequenced in a study of T cells in Graves' hyperthyroidism and ophthalmopathy. RNA transcripts gave rise to amplified TCR beta CDR3 regions. The TCR CDR3 first-round RT-PCR relied on the HTBI primer set. TCRdb independently ran MiXCR on the multiplex PCR reads; one entry per CDR3 protein. The data hold about 560,000 distinct CDR3 sequences, with over 15% observed a single time. Sequenced input: blood. These receptors all stem from a woman aged 18-29 years with Graves' hyperthyroidism.

This clonotype was observed at least ten times. V usage is TRBV12-3 or TRBV12-4 and J usage is TRBJ2-7; 7 positions match TRBD1. Germline trimming cut 5 bases from V and 6 bases from J; bases unmatched to any gene: 4. This CDR3 is built from 12 residues. The CDR3 nucleotides are TGTGCCAGCAGTCTACAGGGGTTCGAGCAGTACTTC. Amino acids: CASSLQGFEQYF.

This clonotype was seen only a few times. V is TRBV28 and J is TRBJ1-4; D gene ambiguous. This CDR3 spans 12 amino acids. Germline CDR1 is MDHEN and CDR2 is SYDVKM. Between the trimmed V and J ends, which lost 6 bases and 7 bases, there was a span of 9 bases. The DNA of the CDR3 is TGTGCCAGCAGCCCTCAGGTTGAAAAACTGTTTTTT. Amino acid sequence: CASSPQVEKLFF.

This clonotype was observed many times. The chain has TRBV6-5 and TRBJ1-2; 7 bases match TRBD1. This CDR3 comprises 15 residues. J was trimmed by 4 bases and V by 2 bases; bases with no gene match: 7. The V gene's germline CDR1 is MNHEY and CDR2 SVGAGI. CDR3 sequence reads: CASSYAGGRAYGYTF. The CDR3 DNA reads as TGTGCCAGCAGTTACGCAGGGGGTCGGGCCTATGGCTACACCTTC.

This clonotype showed up just a few times. This chain uses TRBV6-2 or TRBV6-3 with TRBJ1-4; unclear D gene. The CDR3 runs 12 residues. Germline lookup yields CDR1 MNHEY and CDR2 SVGEGT. V was trimmed by 4 bases and J by 6 bases, leaving 6 bases between them. This chain's CDR3 is CASSSDDEKLFF. The CDR3 nucleotides read TGTGCCAGCAGTTCCGACGATGAAAAACTGTTTTTT.

At least ten counts were recorded for this clonotype. J is TRBJ2-7 and V is TRBV7-2, with D perhaps TRBD2 (7 bases). The CDR3 runs to 15 residues. Germline-derived CDR1 and CDR2 are SGHTA and FQGNSA. V was clipped by 2 bases and J by 5 bases, with 16 bases between them. DNA for the CDR3: TGTGCCAGCAGCTTACCCGTGGGGGGGGCCCACGAGCAGTACTTC. It encodes CASSLPVGGAHEQYF.

This clonotype was seen only a few times. V usage is TRBV20-1 and J usage is TRBJ2-1, with 14 nucleotides matching TRBD2. Per the germline V gene, CDR1 is DFQATT and CDR2 is SNEGSKA (reference sequence). The length of the CDR3 is 18 residues. V gave up 3 bases and J gave up 8 bases; unmatched junction bases: 15. The CDR3 region is CSASPDSGTSGSWHEQFF. DNA of the CDR3: TGCAGTGCTAGCCCCGATTCCGGGACTAGCGGGAGTTGGCATGAGCAGTTCTTC.

This clonotype was found a few times. This clone may be a read error of a much larger clone one base away. The V call is TRBV7-9, the J call TRBJ1-5; 7 nucleotides line up with TRBD1. Germline V CDR1 and CDR2: SEHNR, FQNEAQ (reference sequence). There are 15 residues in the CDR3. CDR3 protein: CASSLTGMGNQPQQF. In DNA, the CDR3 is TGTGCCAGCAGCCTGACAGGGATGGGCAATCAGCCCCAGCAGTTT.

The chain has TRBV5-6 and TRBJ2-1; the match to TRBD2 covers 8 bases. The CDR3 loop spans 14 amino acids. V lost 6 bases, J lost 4 bases, and 6 bases stayed unmatched. Germline values: CDR1 SGHDT, CDR2 YYEEEE. The CDR3 sequence: CASTAGGGYNEQFF. CDR3 nucleotides: TGTGCCAGCACCGCCGGGGGGGGGTACAATGAGCAGTTCTTC. The entire variable domain, with the rest obtained from reference TRBV5-6 and TRBJ2-1, is as follows: DAGVTQSPTHLIKTRGQQVTLRCSPKSGHDTVSWYQQALGQGPQFIFQYYEEEERQRGNFPDRFSGHQFPNYSSELNVNALLLGDSALYLCASTAGGGYNEQFFGPGTRLTVL.

The chain is built from TRBV20-1 and TRBJ1-5; TRBD1 is a possible D gene (6 bases). The CDR3 is 14 amino acids. Trimming stripped 2 bases from V and 8 bases from J, with 16 bases between. Looked up from germline, CDR1 is DFQATT and CDR2 is SNEGSKA (reference sequence). The CDR3 region has the DNA TGCAGTGCTAGACGGGGACAACAAAGAGAGCCCCAGCATTTT. Amino acids: CSARRGQQREPQHF.

The chain carries TRBV28 and TRBJ2-2, with D maybe TRBD1 (6 bases). V was trimmed by 6 bases and J by 2 bases, leaving 16 bases between them. The length of the CDR3 is 16 residues. Germline CDR1 is MDHEN and CDR2 is SYDVKM. CDR3 sequence: CASRATGTINTGELFF. The CDR3 nucleotides read TGTGCCAGCAGAGCGACCGGGACAATAAACACCGGGGAGCTGTTTTTT.

The V and J genes are TRBV6-1 and TRBJ1-5; tentative D call: TRBD1 (5 bases). The CDR3 length is 15 residues. The germline V gene encodes CDR1 MNHNS and CDR2 SASEGT. Trimming left V 3 bases short and J 7 bases short, with 16 bases between. CDR3 sequence (DNA): TGTGCCAGCAGTGACTCACCGGGGGTCGGCCAGCCCCAGCATTTT. Residues: CASSDSPGVGQPQHF.

This clonotype has at least ten counts. CDR3 sequence (DNA): TGCAGTGCTAGAAACGAACTTACCTATGGCTACACCTTC. Its translation: CSARNELTYGYTF. The chain couples TRBV20-1 to TRBJ1-2; D gene uncertain. Trimming removed 2 bases from V and 4 bases from J, with 11 bases in between. Germline V lookup: CDR1 DFQATT, CDR2 SNEGSKA (reference sequence). There are 13 residues in the CDR3.

This clonotype was recorded at least ten times. V is TRBV12-3 or TRBV12-4 and J is TRBJ2-5, with D possibly being TRBD1 (5 bases). Trimming pared 4 bases from V and 5 bases from J, leaving 17 bases between. The CDR3 sequence is 15 residues long. This chain's CDR3 is CASSYTTGRDETQYF. The CDR3, as DNA: TGTGCCAGCAGTTATACAACAGGCCGTGATGAGACCCAGTACTTC.

Ten or more counts support this clonotype. The CDR3, as DNA: TGCGCCAGCAGCCAAACCGGGACAGGGAATTTCGAGCAGTACTTC. Protein sequence: CASSQTGTGNFEQYF. The genes are TRBV4-1 and TRBJ2-7, with 9 bases identical to TRBD1. V dropped 2 bases and J dropped 6; count of bases not matched to a gene: 8. The V gene's germline CDR1 is MGHRA and CDR2 YSYEKL. The CDR3 extends over 15 amino acids.

At least ten counts were recorded for this clonotype. This chain links TRBV7-2 with TRBJ2-3; no reliable D call. Germline CDR1 reads SGHTA; CDR2 reads FQGNSA. CDR3 length: 16 residues. Trimming pared 1 base from V and 1 base from J, leaving 12 bases between. The DNA of the CDR3 is TGTGCCAGCAGCTTAGGGCTAGTTAGGCGCACAGATACGCAGTATTTT. Translating it yields CASSLGLVRRTDTQYF.

Only a few counts were recorded for this clonotype. The J gene is TRBJ1-2, the V gene TRBV7-9; the match to TRBD1 covers 7 bases. Trimming removed 6 bases from V and 5 bases from J; junction bases left unmatched: 9. Germline loops: CDR1 SEHNR, CDR2 FQNEAQ (reference sequence). The CDR3 contains 14 residues. The DNA of the CDR3 is TGTGCCAGCAGTCGACCCGGGACAGCGTATGGCTACACCTTC. This gives the protein CASSRPGTAYGYTF.

V is TRBV18 and J is TRBJ1-4; D might be TRBD1 (6 bases). CDR3 length equals 15 residues. Trimming removed 1 base from V and 0 bases from J, with 6 bases in between. Looked up from germline, CDR1 is KGHSH and CDR2 is LQKENI. CDR3 loop: CASSPQGATNEKLFF. The CDR3 region has the DNA TGTGCCAGCTCACCACAGGGGGCAACTAATGAAAAACTGTTTTTT.

This clonotype was counted at least ten times. The rearrangement links TRBV5-1 to TRBJ1-6, with D unclear. The CDR3 is made up of 12 amino acids. V was trimmed by 0 bases and J by 10 bases, leaving 5 bases between them. The germline V gene has CDR1 SGHRS and CDR2 YFSETQ. The CDR3 sequence: CASSLVGSPLHF. The CDR3 bases are TGCGCCAGCAGCTTGGTGGGCTCACCCCTCCACTTT.

This clonotype has ten or more counts. The rearrangement links TRBV2 to TRBJ1-4, with 10 bases lining up with TRBD1. Trimming removed 3 bases from V and 8 bases from J; junction bases left unmatched: 3. The CDR3 runs 14 residues. CDR1 is SNHLY, CDR2 FYNNEI, per germline. CDR3: CASSDKTGGEKLFF. The CDR3 nucleotides read TGTGCCAGCAGTGACAAGACAGGGGGCGAAAAACTGTTTTTT.

This clonotype was counted once. The V call is TRBV19, the J call TRBJ1-2; no clear D gene. CDR1 and CDR2 from the germline V gene are LNHDA and SQIVND (reference sequence). V was shortened by 5 bases and J by 2 bases, with 9 bases between the two germline ends. CDR3 length: 13 residues. CDR3 nucleotide sequence: TGTGCCAGTAGTCGAGGGCAGAACTATGGCTACACCTTC. It encodes CASSRGQNYGYTF.

Many counts were recorded for this clonotype. The chain combines TRBV29-1 with TRBJ2-3; the match to TRBD2 covers 10 bases. The germline gives CDR1 SQVTM, CDR2 ANQGSEA. This CDR3 region has 14 residues. Trimming removed 4 bases from V and 0 bases from J; junction bases left unmatched: 1. The chain's CDR3 is CSVGAGGSTDTQYF. Written as DNA, the CDR3 is TGCAGCGTTGGAGCGGGAGGGAGCACAGATACGCAGTATTTT.

This clonotype was seen only a few times. The chain has TRBV12-3 or TRBV12-4 and TRBJ1-2; TRBD1 matches at 8 bases. V was pared by 5 bases and J by 4 bases, with 9 bases of the junction left unmatched. The CDR3 extends over 15 amino acids. The CDR3 protein is CASSPRTGLSYGYTF. The CDR3 DNA is TGTGCCAGCAGTCCCCGGACAGGGCTTTCCTATGGCTACACCTTC.

This clonotype occurred once. V and J are TRBV29-1 and TRBJ2-1, with 7 bases that match TRBD2. Unmatched junction bases numbered 4, after V lost 4 bases and J lost 4 bases. This CDR3 spans 13 amino acids. Germline V gives CDR1 SQVTM, CDR2 ANQGSEA. CDR3 loop: CSVAPLAYNEQFF. The CDR3 DNA sequence: TGCAGCGTTGCCCCACTAGCGTACAATGAGCAGTTCTTC.

This clonotype was found many times. The chain is built from TRBV12-3 or TRBV12-4 and TRBJ2-7; 11 bases align to TRBD2. CDR3 length: 14 amino acids. Unmatched junction bases numbered 5, after V lost 6 bases and J lost 4 bases. In DNA form, the CDR3 reads TGTGCCAGCAGCCTGGCTAGCGGGAGGTACGAGCAGTACTTC. It specifies CASSLASGRYEQYF.

This clonotype was recorded a few times. The rearrangement links TRBV3-1 to TRBJ2-2; the match to TRBD1 covers 7 bases. After removal of 4 bases from V and 6 bases from J, the junction contained 5 bases not matched to a gene. The CDR3 extends over 14 amino acids. Looked up from germline, CDR1 is LGHDT and CDR2 is YNNKEL (reference sequence). The CDR3 reads CASSRQGEAGELFF. The CDR3 region has the DNA TGTGCCAGCAGCCGACAGGGTGAGGCCGGGGAGCTGTTTTTT.

This clonotype was detected many times. The genes are TRBV20-1 and TRBJ2-1; 10 bases map to TRBD2. This CDR3 contains 13 residues. CDR1 is DFQATT and CDR2 is SNEGSKA in the germline V gene (reference sequence). The trim removed 1 base at V and 12 bases at J, leaving 6 bases unmatched. Written as DNA, the CDR3 is TGCAGTGCTAGAGCTAGCGGGAGTTTACGGCAGTTCTTC. It is translated as CSARASGSLRQFF.

The sample holds a few counts of this clonotype. For the CDR3, the DNA is TGTGCCAGCAGCGTGGACAGGGTATCTTCACCCCTCCACTTT. Translating gives CASSVDRVSSPLHF. The V call is TRBV9, the J call TRBJ1-6, with 8 positions matching TRBD1. From germline, CDR1 is SGDLS and CDR2 YYNGEE. This CDR3 region has 14 residues. The V and J ends lost 2 bases and 9 bases, in that order; junction bases with no gene match: 4.

This clonotype has at least ten counts. This chain joins TRBV11-2 and TRBJ2-1, with 7 bases matching TRBD2. The germline gives CDR1 SGHAT, CDR2 FQNNGV. With 5 bases clipped from V and 3 bases from J, the junction kept 4 bases outside the gene matches. The CDR3 totals 14 residues. The CDR3 loop reads CASSARDYYNEQFF. In DNA form, the CDR3 reads TGTGCCAGCAGCGCGCGGGACTACTACAATGAGCAGTTCTTC.

This clonotype was found a few times. The J gene is TRBJ1-1, the V gene TRBV29-1, with 8 bases lining up with TRBD1. The CDR3 runs to 13 residues. CDR1 and CDR2 from the germline V gene are SQVTM and ANQGSEA. V shed 6 bases and J 1 base; nucleotides not matched to a gene: 4. The CDR3, as DNA: TGCAGCGTCCTTGGACAGGGGAACACTGAAGCTTTCTTT. It translates to CSVLGQGNTEAFF.